This T cell receptor (beta chain) is from a study of blood T cell repertoires in COVID-19. Generated by immunoSEQ multiplex PCR, the TCRdb table keeps only in-frame clones and is missing some. The data contain roughly 250,000 clones, 85% of them seen just once; the ten biggest clones take up about 0.91%. V lost 3 bases to trimming and J lost 7 bases, with 13 bases between them. In germline, CDR1 is SGHAT, CDR2 FQNNGV. This CDR3 region has 14 residues. This receptor was taken from a man between 40 and 49 years old with acute or convalescent COVID-19. The gene calls are TRBV11-2 and TRBJ1-5; D is undetermined. Sample: peripheral blood. The DNA of the CDR3 is TGTGCCAGCAGCTTTACCGGAGCCGGGCAGCCCCAGCATTTT. Translated: CASSFTGAGQPQHF.